The following is a T cell receptor (beta chain) sequence with its context. Antigen unknown. A 5'RACE reaction primed in the constant segment made cDNA libraries of TCR alpha and TCR beta, and these carried sample barcodes and UMIs. Each CDR3 protein is one row after TCRdb ran MiXCR on the 5' RACE reads. This table holds around 500,000 distinct CDR3 sequences, about 20% found once. The data belong to a study of T-cell memory formation after mild COVID-19. The study's findings and limits: Those CD4+ clones that contracted were mainly in CM and EM (CD8+ ones in EMRA). Clones that got smaller from day 15 to 85 had even CD4/CD8, while clones growing later tipped toward CD4+. Cross-reactive memory apparently joined, as some responding clones appeared in pre-infection memory.

V shed 1 base and J shed 1 base, with 1 base lying between them. The germline V gene has CDR1 DFQATT and CDR2 SNEGSKA (reference sequence). The CDR3 contains 11 residues. Sequencing used PBMCs or a T cell subset sorted from them (not recorded which). The sequence was collected from an adult woman who had mild COVID-19 (a few samples of this study predate the infection). Cell type and time point are not known. The V call is TRBV20-1, the J call TRBJ1-1, with no clear D. Here the CDR3 reads CSARANTEAFF. In DNA form, the CDR3 reads TGCAGTGCTAGAGCGAACACTGAAGCTTTCTTT.